One and the same sample provided the 2 T cell receptor beta chains below, sequenced in a study of T-cell reconstitution after alpha-beta-depleted transplantation in children. Researchers prepared the TCRbeta library using unique molecular identifiers, the study reports. TCRdb re-called the PCR reads with MiXCR, one entry per CDR3 protein. In the table there are almost 250,000 distinct CDR3 sequences, about 25% of which are singletons. The starting material was PBMCs, obtained before TCRalphabeta/CD19-depleted stem cell transplant. These receptors originate from a girl aged 2 to 10 with Fanconi anemia, due to receive a stem cell transplant.

In its sample, this clonotype was seen a few times. The chain employs TRBV29-1 and TRBJ2-1; 13 nucleotides match TRBD2. The junction had 12 bases not matched to a gene; V was cut back by 7 bases and J by 6 bases. The CDR3 contains 16 residues. Germline assignment: CDR1 SQVTM and CDR2 ANQGSEA. The CDR3 sequence is CSARTSGSLFGNEQFF. In DNA form, the CDR3 reads TGCAGCGCCCGGACTAGCGGGAGTCTATTCGGCAATGAGCAGTTCTTC.

This chain joins TRBV29-1 and TRBJ2-1, with a possible D match to TRBD2 (6 bases). CDR1 and CDR2 from the germline V gene are SQVTM and ANQGSEA. The CDR3 is 16 residues long. Trimming stripped 1 base from V and 1 base from J, with 14 bases between. In nucleotides, the CDR3 is TGCAGCGTTGAAGGGTTCGGGACTCAATCCTACAATGAGCAGTTCTTC. It specifies CSVEGFGTQSYNEQFF.